This T cell receptor (beta chain) came from a study of T cell repertoires in ileal Crohn's disease. This CDR3 is built from 15 residues. Trimming removed 2 bases from V and 2 bases from J, with 12 bases in between. The germline V gene has CDR1 MNHNY and CDR2 SVGAGI (reference sequence). Using immunoSEQ multiplex PCR, the repertoire was profiled, and TCRdb retains in-frame clones only, with some absent. The sample has 7,000 or so clones; roughly 74% are singletons. As for time point: neoterminal ileum biopsy at postoperative endoscopy, about 6 months after surgery. Sequencing was done on a sample of ileal tissue. J is TRBJ2-5 and V is TRBV6-6, with D perhaps TRBD1 (6 bases). This TCR was recovered from an adult with Crohn's disease. Written as DNA, the CDR3 is TGTGCCAGCAGTTACAGGACAGCGCTTCAAGAGACCCAGTACTTC. Amino acids: CASSYRTALQETQYF.